This paragraph covers one T cell receptor beta chain sequence. Its antigen is as yet unknown. The data are from a study of cytomegalovirus exposure and HLA in healthy donors. Study findings and constraints: A later analysis found that most CMV-associated TCR beta chains appeared HLA-restricted.

Vbeta (60) and Jbeta (13) primers were used in the PCR. TCRdb keeps only in-frame clones here, not all; method: immunoSEQ multiplex PCR. The sample has about 120,000 clones; around three quarters are singletons. Unmatched junction bases numbered 9, after V lost 5 bases and J lost 10 bases. CDR3 length: 13 amino acids. Germline-derived CDR1 and CDR2 are SGHDT and YYEEEE. Input material: PBMCs. V gene TRBV5-6 combines with J gene TRBJ1-1; 9 bases agree with TRBD1. The sequence was collected from a human donor in good health. The CDR3 region has the DNA TGTGCCAGCAGATACGGACAGGGGCGCCGAGCTTTCTTT. Translation: CASRYGQGRRAFF.